This passage covers 24 T cell receptor beta chains from one sample sequenced in a study of identical twins. In TCRdb, the 5' RACE reads were re-called with MiXCR into one record per CDR3 protein. The sample has 1.5 million to 2 million distinct CDR3 sequences, about 30% seen once. The sequencing input was cord blood. The source is a newborn girl in good health.

This clonotype was observed a few times. The rearrangement uses TRBV12-3 or TRBV12-4 and TRBJ2-7, with 8 nucleotides matching TRBD1. CDR3 length equals 15 residues. V was clipped by 2 bases and J by 2 bases; unmatched bases: 5. CDR3 sequence: CASSLSRGRAYEQYF. As DNA, the CDR3 is TGTGCCAGCAGTTTAAGCAGGGGGCGCGCCTACGAGCAGTACTTC.

This chain links TRBV6-1 with TRBJ1-5; D not resolved. Trimming removed 4 bases at V and 5 bases at J, with 9 bases between. The germline V gene has CDR1 MNHNS and CDR2 SASEGT. The CDR3 runs to 13 residues. CDR3 sequence reads: CASSAQWDQPQHF. In DNA, the CDR3 is TGTGCCAGCAGTGCACAGTGGGATCAGCCCCAGCATTTT.

This clonotype came up a few times. The germline gene is not matched at one end of the junction; a read error may be the cause. The chain has TRBV7-2 and TRBJ2-1, with 10 nucleotides matching TRBD2. The length of the CDR3 is 12 residues. Germline V lookup: CDR1 SGHTA, CDR2 FQGNSA. The CDR3 DNA follows: TGTGCCGGCAGTAGACGTCTAGCGGGAGAGTTCTTC. It yields the protein CAGSRRLAGEFF.

The V call is TRBV4-1, the J call TRBJ2-5; no definite D call. The CDR3 has 13 amino acids. CDR1 and CDR2 (germline): MGHRA, YSYEKL. The V end lost 5 bases, the J end lost 5 bases, and 12 bases lay between the germline ends. This CDR3 reads CASSTTVGETQYF. Written as DNA, the CDR3 is TGCGCCAGCAGCACGACCGTCGGGGAGACCCAGTACTTC.

This clonotype was picked up a small number of times. In nucleotides, the CDR3 is TGTGCCAGCAGTTCATTACCCCGACAGGTAAATCAGCCCCAGCATTTT. Its protein product is CASSSLPRQVNQPQHF. V usage is TRBV27 and J usage is TRBJ1-5; D is perhaps TRBD1 (6 bases). Germline CDR1 and CDR2: MNHEY and SMNVEV (reference sequence). The CDR3 loop spans 16 amino acids. Trimming stripped 4 bases from V and 4 bases from J, with 17 bases between.

J is TRBJ2-4 and V is TRBV20-1, with 15 bases that match TRBD2. TRBJ2-7 explains the end of the DNA better; the J call may be wrong. This CDR3 spans 17 amino acids. CDR1 is DFQATT and CDR2 is SNEGSKA in the germline V gene (reference sequence). The CDR3 DNA is TGCAGTGCTAGTAAACAGGGACTAGCGGGAGGACCATACGAGCAGTACTTC. Translation gives CSASKQGLAGGPYEQYF.

The table lists this clonotype with a few counts. The J gene is TRBJ2-7, the V gene TRBV28, with a tentative D call TRBD2 (6 bases). Trimming pared 5 bases from V and 0 bases from J, leaving 14 bases between. Germline V gives CDR1 MDHEN, CDR2 SYDVKM. This CDR3 is built from 15 residues. CDR3 bases: TGTGCCAGCAGTCCCCATAGCGGAAGCTCCTACGAGCAGTACTTC. Amino acid sequence: CASSPHSGSSYEQYF.

This clonotype appeared many times. The CDR3 bases are TGTGCCAGCAGCCCGACTAGCGGGCGCTACGAGCAGTACTTC. It encodes CASSPTSGRYEQYF. The rearrangement uses TRBV14 and TRBJ2-7; 10 bases agree with TRBD2. CDR1 and CDR2 (germline): SGHDN, FVKESK. This CDR3 is built from 14 residues. With 4 bases clipped from V and 3 bases from J, the junction kept 3 bases outside the gene matches.

The rearrangement links TRBV7-2 to TRBJ2-4; D might be TRBD1 (6 bases). The DNA end is more similar to TRBJ2-7, so the J call may be wrong. Looked up from germline, CDR1 is SGHTA and CDR2 is FQGNSA. The CDR3 covers 14 residues. In nucleotides, the CDR3 is TGTGCCAGCAGCGCCCACAGGGCCACCTACGAGCAGTACTTC. It translates to CASSAHRATYEQYF.

V is TRBV13 and J is TRBJ2-1, with 10 positions matching TRBD2. J was trimmed by 7 bases and V by 5 bases; bases with no gene match: 5. The CDR3 is made up of 14 amino acids. Germline CDR1 PRHDT, CDR2 FYEKMQ (reference sequence). The DNA of the CDR3 is TGTGCCAGCAGCCCTAGCGGGAGAGGGAATGAGCAGTTCTTC. Translated: CASSPSGRGNEQFF.

In this sample, this clonotype turned up a few times. This chain uses TRBV29-1 with TRBJ2-1; the match to TRBD2 covers 7 bases. Trimming cost V 4 bases and J 4 bases; bases outside gene matches: 13. Germline CDR1 and CDR2: SQVTM and ANQGSEA. CDR3 length: 16 residues. CDR3 in amino acids: CSVGKAGTTPYNEQFF. For the CDR3, the DNA is TGCAGCGTTGGCAAAGCCGGGACTACCCCATACAATGAGCAGTTCTTC.

This clonotype was seen a few times. The rearrangement links TRBV7-4 to TRBJ2-7; 8 nucleotides align to TRBD2. Germline loops: CDR1 SGHVT, CDR2 SQSDAQ. The J segment lost 0 bases and the V segment lost 2 bases, leaving 9 bases of the junction unmatched. The CDR3 length is 17 residues. In DNA form, the CDR3 reads TGTGCCAGCAGCTTAACACGGACTAGCCCAAGCTCCTACGAGCAGTACTTC. Its translation: CASSLTRTSPSSYEQYF.

The chain employs TRBV6-2 or TRBV6-3 and TRBJ2-3, with TRBD2 as a possible D gene (5 bases). The CDR3 has 14 amino acids. Germline V gives CDR1 MNHEY, CDR2 SVGEGT. V gave up 8 bases and J gave up 6 bases, with 18 bases separating them. CDR3 sequence reads: CASSASLSWDTQYF. The CDR3 DNA is TGTGCCAGCTCCGCTAGCCTTAGTTGGGATACGCAGTATTTT.

The J gene is TRBJ2-7, the V gene TRBV2; possible D gene TRBD2, 5 bases. V was clipped by 2 bases and J by 3 bases, with 14 bases between them. Germline values: CDR1 SNHLY, CDR2 FYNNEI. The CDR3 covers 15 residues. The CDR3 loop is CASSETSLPLYEQYF. In DNA, the CDR3 is TGTGCCAGCAGTGAAACTAGTTTACCCCTCTACGAGCAGTACTTC.

J is TRBJ2-2 and V is TRBV6-5; perhaps TRBD2 as D (6 bases). Germline V lookup: CDR1 MNHEY, CDR2 SVGAGI. With 2 bases removed from V and 2 bases from J, the gap between germline ends came to 15 bases. The CDR3 consists of 17 residues. CDR3 DNA: TGTGCCAGCAGTTACGGTATTCAACTAGCTAACACCGGGGAGCTGTTTTTT. Amino acids: CASSYGIQLANTGELFF.

The chain couples TRBV7-2 to TRBJ2-1; the D gene is possibly TRBD2 (5 bases). This CDR3 contains 14 residues. The germline gives CDR1 SGHTA, CDR2 FQGNSA. V was clipped by 3 bases and J by 5 bases, with 11 bases between them. The CDR3 spells CASSFPTRDNEQFF. The CDR3 nucleotides read TGTGCCAGCAGCTTTCCAACTAGGGACAATGAGCAGTTCTTC.

The J gene is TRBJ1-2, the V gene TRBV6-1; 8 bases map to TRBD1. CDR1 MNHNS and CDR2 SASEGT come from the germline V gene. V lost 8 bases, J lost 7 bases, and 9 bases stayed unmatched. The CDR3 totals 13 residues. The CDR3 bases are TGTGCCAGCGTGGGACAGGCCGCCTTTGGCTACACCTTC. Protein product: CASVGQAAFGYTF.

The chain joins TRBV7-2 to TRBJ2-1; 7 bases are shared with TRBD2. CDR1 and CDR2 from the germline V gene are SGHTA and FQGNSA. J lost 9 bases, V lost 2 bases, and 10 bases had no gene match. There are 15 residues in the CDR3. CDR3: CASSLSGRELGEQFF. The CDR3 DNA is TGTGCCAGCAGCTTAAGTGGGCGGGAGTTGGGTGAGCAGTTCTTC.

V and J are TRBV2 and TRBJ2-5; D unresolved. V was clipped by 3 bases and J by 1 base, with 15 bases between them. Germline V lookup: CDR1 SNHLY, CDR2 FYNNEI. CDR3 length: 16 amino acids. CDR3: CASSEIRLAVQETQYF. The CDR3 bases are TGTGCCAGCAGTGAGATTCGGCTGGCAGTCCAAGAGACCCAGTACTTC.

This clonotype was observed a few times. The chain combines TRBV4-2 with TRBJ2-6, with a weak D call TRBD2 (5 bases). V shed 1 base and J shed 3 bases, with 10 bases lying between them. Germline V gene lookup returns CDR1 LGHNA and CDR2 YNFKEQ. The CDR3 covers 16 residues. The CDR3 reads CASSQAGNGGANVLTF. The DNA of the CDR3 is TGTGCCAGCAGCCAAGCCGGGAATGGTGGGGCCAACGTCCTGACTTTC.

The V call is TRBV7-8, the J call TRBJ1-5; D not resolved. The CDR3 totals 14 residues. Germline V lookup: CDR1 SGHVS, CDR2 FQNEAQ. The germline V and J ends were trimmed by 2 bases and 5 bases, with 10 bases remaining between them. DNA of the CDR3: TGTGCCAGCAGCTTAAGAGGAATCTATCAGCCCCAGCATTTT. Translation gives CASSLRGIYQPQHF. Complete variable domain (other parts from reference TRBV7-8 and TRBJ1-5): GAGVSQSPRYKVAKRGQDVALRCDPISGHVSLFWYQQALGQGPEFLTYFQNEAQLDKSGLPSDRFFAERPEGSVSTLKIQRTQQEDSAVYLCASSLRGIYQPQHFGDGTRLSIL.

This clonotype was seen just once. The chain employs TRBV12-3 or TRBV12-4 and TRBJ2-5; D is perhaps TRBD2 (5 bases). The CDR3 length is 12 residues. V was cut by 0 bases and J by 13 bases, with 12 bases left in between. In nucleotides, the CDR3 is TGTGCCAGCAGTTTAGCGCTAGCTGGGTCGTACTTC. It is translated as CASSLALAGSYF.

The CDR3 nucleotides are TGTGCTAGTGGTTTGGGACCTGGTCGGGGACAGCCTTACAATGAGCAGTTCTTC. Translation gives CASGLGPGRGQPYNEQFF. V and J are TRBV12-5 and TRBJ2-1; 7 bases are shared with TRBD1. Unmatched junction bases numbered 13, after V lost 1 base and J lost 4 bases. Germline V CDR1 and CDR2: LGHNT, FRNRAP. The CDR3 totals 18 residues.

CDR3 amino acids: CASGPRTGNGYTF. The CDR3 nucleotides are TGTGCTAGTGGACCCCGGACAGGGAACGGCTACACCTTC. This rearrangement joins TRBV12-5 to TRBJ1-2, with 8 bases fitting TRBD1. This CDR3 is built from 13 residues. The germline V gene has CDR1 LGHNT and CDR2 FRNRAP. Germline trimming cut 6 bases from V and 8 bases from J; bases unmatched to any gene: 8.